The 29 T cell receptor beta chains given below trace back to one sample, sequenced in a study of blood T cells in healthy people across ages (dated by TCRdb to between 2015 and 2016). Library prep was done by 5' RACE. The instrument given in TCRdb is Illumina HiSeq 2500. A second about 6 to 11 cycle PCR used a sample-barcoded 5' primer and a J-beta primer mix. In-frame beta chains were kept once TCRdb had trimmed the public reads at Q25 with fastp and called clones with MiXCR. Here each entry gathers all rows of one CDR3 protein and keeps the most common genes and DNA. Across this sample there are roughly 720,000 distinct CDR3 sequences, with approximately 53% seen only once. 40% to 50% of the sample is held by the ten biggest clonotypes. Source material: blood. These receptors came from a man at least 80 years old in good health.

This clonotype was counted ten times or more. V and J are TRBV29-1 and TRBJ2-5; D is perhaps TRBD1 (5 bases). Germline V gene sequence: CDR1 SQVTM, CDR2 ANQGSEA. This CDR3 spans 14 amino acids. Trimming took 1 base from V and 1 from J, leaving 10 bases between them. The CDR3 DNA reads as TGCAGCGTTGAAGTTCAGGGTTTCCAAGAGACCCAGTACTTC. Residues: CSVEVQGFQETQYF.

Of note for this clonotype: The junction departs from germline at one end; a sequencing error may be responsible. The chain links TRBV24-1 to TRBJ2-4; tentatively, D is TRBD1 (6 bases). The DNA end lines up better with TRBJ2-7; the J call may be wrong. The length of the CDR3 is 15 residues. The germline V gene encodes CDR1 KGHDR and CDR2 SFDVKD. As DNA, the CDR3 is TGTGCCTCCAGTGATCCCCGGACAGATTACTACGAGCAGTACTTC. Translating gives CASSDPRTDYYEQYF.

The rearrangement uses TRBV5-1 and TRBJ1-2, with 7 bases fitting TRBD1. Germline V gene data show CDR1 as SGHRS and CDR2 as YFSETQ. V trimming: 2 bases; J trimming: 5 bases; junction bases outside the gene matches: 9. The CDR3 consists of 15 residues. The CDR3 DNA follows: TGCGCCAGCAGCTTTAGGCGACAGGGAGAATATGGCTACACCTTC. It translates to CASSFRRQGEYGYTF.

The DNA for the CDR3 is TGCGCCAGCAGCTTGAAGGGAACCACCGGGGAGCTGTTTTTT. This encodes CASSLKGTTGELFF. The chain is built from TRBV5-1 and TRBJ2-2, with D hard to call. V lost 1 base to trimming and J lost 4 bases, with 8 bases between them. CDR1 SGHRS and CDR2 YFSETQ come from the germline V gene. The CDR3 contains 14 residues.

This clonotype has just a few counts. A much larger clone differs by one base, so this may be a read error. This sequence joins TRBV7-9 and TRBJ2-5; a weak D match, TRBD2 (6 bases). CDR1 SEHNR and CDR2 FQNEAQ come from the germline V gene (reference sequence). Trimming took 1 base from V and 11 from J, leaving 17 bases between them. This CDR3 spans 14 amino acids. The CDR3 DNA reads TGTGCCAGCAGCTTAGAGAGAGGAGGGAGTGAGCAGTACTTC. This translates into CASSLERGGSEQYF. The full variable domain, rest sourced from reference TRBV7-9 and TRBJ2-5, is DTGVSQNPRHKITKRGQNVTFRCDPISEHNRLYWYRQTLGQGPEFLTYFQNEAQLEKSRLLSDRFSAERPKGSFSTLEIQRTEQGDSAMYLCASSLERGGSEQYFGPGTRLLVL.

This clonotype was found a few times. The genes are TRBV7-2 and TRBJ2-1, with 10 bases lining up with TRBD2. J was trimmed by 8 bases and V by 1 base; bases with no gene match: 2. CDR3 size: 14 residues. Germline V lookup: CDR1 SGHTA, CDR2 FQGNSA. The DNA for the CDR3 is TGTGCCAGCAGCTTAGGGGGGACTAGCGATGAGCAGTTCTTC. Translated: CASSLGGTSDEQFF.

The chain is built from TRBV5-6 and TRBJ2-2; D uncertain. Trimming cost V 2 bases and J 0 bases, with 20 bases left between them. This CDR3 has 19 residues. Germline-derived CDR1 and CDR2 are SGHDT and YYEEEE. CDR3 DNA: TGTGCCAGCAGCTTACTGAGCTTTGTGCAACACTCGAACACCGGGGAGCTGTTTTTT. Protein: CASSLLSFVQHSNTGELFF.

The chain employs TRBV29-1 and TRBJ1-2; 10 positions agree with TRBD1. The germline V gene has CDR1 SQVTM and CDR2 ANQGSEA. With 4 bases clipped from V and 0 bases from J, the junction kept 8 bases outside the gene matches. The CDR3 covers 16 residues. The CDR3: CSVARDRGLANYGYTF. As DNA, the CDR3 is TGCAGCGTTGCACGGGACAGGGGACTCGCTAACTATGGCTACACCTTC.

This clonotype has a handful of counts. The V and J genes are TRBV7-9 and TRBJ2-1; TRBD2 is a possible D gene (6 bases). CDR1 is SEHNR, CDR2 FQNEAQ, per germline (reference sequence). Trimming cost V 2 bases and J 3 bases, with 17 bases left between them. The CDR3 runs to 17 residues. The CDR3 sequence: CASSLLPRDSYYNEQFF. CDR3 sequence (DNA): TGTGCCAGCAGCTTACTCCCCCGGGACTCCTACTACAATGAGCAGTTCTTC.

This chain uses TRBV4-1 with TRBJ1-3; maybe TRBD1 (5 bases). The germline V and J ends were trimmed by 4 bases and 0 bases, with 7 bases remaining between them. Germline assignment: CDR1 MGHRA and CDR2 YSYEKL. CDR3 length: 14 amino acids. The CDR3 DNA sequence: TGCGCCAGCAGCCTTGGACACTCTGGAAACACCATATATTTT. Its protein product is CASSLGHSGNTIYF.

The chain combines TRBV7-9 with TRBJ2-7, with D possibly matching TRBD1 (6 bases). V was shortened by 2 bases and J by 3 bases, with 20 bases between the two germline ends. Germline V lookup: CDR1 SEHNR, CDR2 FQNEAQ (reference sequence). This CDR3 has 17 amino acids. The CDR3 coding sequence is TGTGCCAGCAGCTTAAAACAGGGCGCCTCCTATTACTACGAGCAGTACTTC. Residues: CASSLKQGASYYYEQYF.

This rearrangement joins TRBV5-6 to TRBJ1-1; the D gene is possibly TRBD1 (5 bases). This CDR3 has 17 residues. Trimming pared 4 bases from V and 0 bases from J, leaving 19 bases between. Germline CDR1 reads SGHDT; CDR2 reads YYEEEE. CDR3 residues: CASSPRRQRAMNTEAFF. The CDR3, as DNA: TGTGCCAGCAGCCCTAGGCGACAGCGAGCCATGAACACTGAAGCTTTCTTT.

There are a few counts of this clonotype. This chain uses TRBV7-2 with TRBJ2-3, with 10 bases fitting TRBD1. CDR3 length: 16 residues. Looked up from germline, CDR1 is SGHTA and CDR2 is FQGNSA. J was trimmed by 14 bases and V by 0 bases; bases with no gene match: 14. The DNA for the CDR3 is TGTGCCAGCAGCTTAGCGGACAGGGGGAGGCACAGATACGCGTATTTT. The encoded protein is CASSLADRGRHRYAYF. Full variable domain (rest looked up from reference TRBV7-2 and TRBJ2-3): GAGVSQSPSNKVTEKGKDVELRCDPISGHTALYWYRQSLGQGLEFLIYFQGNSAPDKSGLPSDRFSAERTGGSVSTLTIQRTQQEDSAVYLCASSLADRGRHRYAYFGPGTRLTVL.

The CDR3 DNA sequence: TGCGCCAGCAGCCCTCTAAGGGGGGGCATCCAGTACTTC. The encoded protein is CASSPLRGGIQYF. The V call is TRBV5-1, the J call TRBJ2-7; tentatively, D is TRBD2 (7 bases). The CDR3 has 13 residues. V was clipped by 4 bases and J by 10 bases, with 18 bases between them. Germline CDR1 SGHRS, CDR2 YFSETQ.

The DNA of the CDR3 is TGTGCCATTTTCTCCGGGACAGGGGTTGCCTATGGCTACACCTTC. This translates into CAIFSGTGVAYGYTF. The chain links TRBV10-3 to TRBJ1-2; 10 bases agree with TRBD1. The CDR3 totals 15 residues. After removal of 9 bases from V and 4 bases from J, the junction contained 11 bases not matched to a gene. Germline values: CDR1 ENHRY, CDR2 SYGVKD.

The rearrangement links TRBV9 to TRBJ2-6; D not resolved. Trimming left V 7 bases short and J 4 bases short, with 15 bases between. This CDR3 contains 15 residues. The germline V gene has CDR1 SGDLS and CDR2 YYNGEE. The CDR3 here is CASGLRAVGANVLTF. CDR3 DNA sequence: TGTGCCAGCGGCCTTAGGGCTGTAGGGGCCAACGTCCTGACTTTC.

This chain links TRBV29-1 with TRBJ2-1; TRBD1 matches at 8 bases. After removal of 3 bases from V and 9 bases from J, the junction contained 1 base not matched to a gene. The CDR3 has 11 residues. Germline lookup yields CDR1 SQVTM and CDR2 ANQGSEA. The CDR3 DNA is TGCAGCGTTGACAGGGGGCCTGAGCAGTTCTTC. Protein product: CSVDRGPEQFF.

This clonotype has just a few counts. J is TRBJ2-7 and V is TRBV27; D is undetermined. Germline loops: CDR1 MNHEY, CDR2 SMNVEV (reference sequence). The length of the CDR3 is 14 residues. V dropped 0 bases and J dropped 4 bases, with 10 bases sitting between them. CDR3 protein: CASSLSMYYYEQYF. Here the CDR3 DNA reads TGTGCCAGCAGTTTATCTATGTACTATTACGAGCAGTACTTC.

This rearrangement joins TRBV7-9 to TRBJ2-5; possibly TRBD1 for D (6 bases). The J call may be faulty, since TRBJ2-7 better matches the DNA end. The CDR3 sequence is 14 residues long. In germline, CDR1 is SEHNR, CDR2 FQNEAQ (reference sequence). The CDR3 here is CASSLWTDGYEQYF. The CDR3 DNA is TGTGCCAGCAGCTTATGGACAGACGGCTACGAGCAGTACTTC.

The chain employs TRBV6-1 and TRBJ2-7; D tentatively fits TRBD1 or TRBD2 (5 bases each). CDR1 and CDR2 (germline): MNHNS, SASEGT. Trimming pared 8 bases from V and 2 bases from J, leaving 19 bases between. This CDR3 region has 15 residues. CDR3 DNA: TGTGCCAGCCGGCTGGAGGACACAACGACCTACGAGCAGTACTTC. This sequence encodes CASRLEDTTTYEQYF.

The chain carries TRBV10-3 and TRBJ2-7; 10 bases align to TRBD2. Germline loops: CDR1 ENHRY, CDR2 SYGVKD. This CDR3 region has 15 residues. After removal of 4 bases from V and 4 bases from J, the junction contained 7 bases not matched to a gene. The DNA of the CDR3 is TGTGCCATCAGTGGGTATAGGGGACTAGCGTACGAGCAGTACTTC. This gives the protein CAISGYRGLAYEQYF.

Comments on this clonotype: Sequence at one end of the junction differs from germline and may be a read error. V is TRBV28 and J is TRBJ1-6; D ambiguous. This CDR3 is built from 13 residues. Per the germline V gene, CDR1 is MDHEN and CDR2 is SYDVKM. The CDR3 DNA reads as TGTGCCGGCAGTTTACAGTTTAATTCACCCCTCCACTTT. It is translated as CAGSLQFNSPLHF.

The V and J genes are TRBV27 and TRBJ2-7; D is possibly TRBD2 (5 bases). This CDR3 is 15 amino acids long. The V gene lost 2 bases and the J gene lost 3 bases, with 14 bases spanning the gap. Germline V gene lookup returns CDR1 MNHEY and CDR2 SMNVEV (reference sequence). The CDR3 DNA is TGTGCCAGCAGTTTAAAAGAGGGTGTAAGCTACGAGCAGTACTTC. Translating gives CASSLKEGVSYEQYF.

This sequence joins TRBV7-3 and TRBJ2-2; D gene unclear. Germline V gene data show CDR1 as SGHTA and CDR2 as FQGTGA. V dropped 5 bases and J dropped 7 bases, with 8 bases sitting between them. CDR3 length: 12 amino acids. In nucleotides, the CDR3 is TGTGCCAGCAGCCGGGCAGGCGGGGAGCTGTTTTTT. It codes for CASSRAGGELFF.

The chain is built from TRBV7-3 and TRBJ2-4; 9 bases fit TRBD2. The CDR3 extends over 15 amino acids. J gave up 8 bases and V 1 base, and 6 bases lay outside the gene matches. Germline CDR1 SGHTA, CDR2 FQGTGA. The chain's CDR3 is CASSLSGRAGDIQYF. The CDR3 region has the DNA TGTGCCAGCAGCTTAAGCGGGAGGGCCGGGGACATTCAGTACTTC.

This clonotype was observed once. The chain uses TRBV5-1 and TRBJ2-1; no reliable D call. Germline V gives CDR1 SGHRS, CDR2 YFSETQ. CDR3 length: 14 amino acids. Trimming removed 0 bases from V and 10 bases from J, with 14 bases in between. The CDR3 coding sequence is TGCGCCAGCAGCTTGGGGGGTCAGGCCTACGAGCAGTTCTTC. This translates into CASSLGGQAYEQFF.

The chain recombines TRBV7-2 with TRBJ2-5; 10 bases line up with TRBD2. The V gene's germline CDR1 is SGHTA and CDR2 FQGNSA. This CDR3 spans 16 amino acids. The trim removed 5 bases at V and 2 bases at J, leaving 8 bases unmatched. CDR3 loop: CASSLTGTSVQETQYF. The CDR3 DNA sequence: TGTGCCAGCAGCCTAACCGGGACTAGCGTACAAGAGACCCAGTACTTC.

The V call is TRBV6-5, the J call TRBJ2-1, with 12 positions matching TRBD2. Trimming cost V 4 bases and J 10 bases; bases outside gene matches: 11. The germline V gene encodes CDR1 MNHEY and CDR2 SVGAGI. The CDR3 is 16 amino acids. Here the CDR3 reads CASSSPTSGRSWEQFF. CDR3 bases: TGTGCCAGCAGTTCCCCGACTAGCGGGAGATCTTGGGAGCAGTTCTTC.

In this sample, this clonotype turned up a few times. V and J are TRBV7-2 and TRBJ2-7; D perhaps matches TRBD2 (6 bases). This CDR3 spans 16 amino acids. Deletions cut 4 bases from V and 7 bases from J, with 23 bases between. Per the germline V gene, CDR1 is SGHTA and CDR2 is FQGNSA. In DNA, the CDR3 is TGTGCCAGCAGCTCGGTGCGACTAGTCGCATCGGAAGAGCAGTACTTC. Residues: CASSSVRLVASEEQYF.